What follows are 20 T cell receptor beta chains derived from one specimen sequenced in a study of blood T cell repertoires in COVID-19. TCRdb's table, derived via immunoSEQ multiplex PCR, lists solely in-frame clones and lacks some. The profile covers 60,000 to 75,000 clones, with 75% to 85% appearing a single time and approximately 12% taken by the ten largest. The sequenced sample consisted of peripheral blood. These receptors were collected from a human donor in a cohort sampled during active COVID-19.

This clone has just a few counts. The CDR3 coding sequence is TGTGCCAGCAGCTATAGGGACAGAATTAATTCACCCCTCCACTTT. Protein sequence: CASSYRDRINSPLHF. V and J are TRBV7-2 and TRBJ1-6, with TRBD1 matching over 7 bases. CDR3 size: 15 residues. CDR1 and CDR2 from the germline V gene are SGHTA and FQGNSA. V lost 4 bases to trimming and J lost 6 bases; unmatched junction nucleotides: 6.

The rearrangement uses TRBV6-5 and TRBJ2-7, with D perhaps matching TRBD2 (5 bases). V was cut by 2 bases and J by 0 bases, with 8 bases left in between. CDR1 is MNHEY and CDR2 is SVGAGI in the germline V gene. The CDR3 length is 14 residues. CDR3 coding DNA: TGTGCCAGCAGTTACGCCCGGGGCTCCTACGAGCAGTACGTC. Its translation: CASSYARGSYEQYV.

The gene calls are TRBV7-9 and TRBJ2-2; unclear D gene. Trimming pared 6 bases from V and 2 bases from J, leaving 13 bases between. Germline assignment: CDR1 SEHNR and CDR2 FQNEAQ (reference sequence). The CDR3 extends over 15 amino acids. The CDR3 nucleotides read TGTGCCAGCAGACCGCCCTGGAGCAACACCGGGGAGCTGTTTTTT. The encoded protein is CASRPPWSNTGELFF. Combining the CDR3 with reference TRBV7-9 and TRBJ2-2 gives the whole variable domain DTGVSQNPRHKITKRGQNVTFRCDPISEHNRLYWYRQTLGQGPEFLTYFQNEAQLEKSRLLSDRFSAERPKGSFSTLEIQRTEQGDSAMYLCASRPPWSNTGELFFGEGSRLTVL.

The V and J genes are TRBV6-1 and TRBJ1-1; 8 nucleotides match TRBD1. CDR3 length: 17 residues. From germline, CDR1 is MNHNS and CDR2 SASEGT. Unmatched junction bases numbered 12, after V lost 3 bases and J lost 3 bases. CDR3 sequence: CASSEGQAKTRDTEAFF. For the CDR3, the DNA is TGTGCCAGCAGTGAGGGACAGGCTAAAACGCGGGACACTGAAGCTTTCTTT.

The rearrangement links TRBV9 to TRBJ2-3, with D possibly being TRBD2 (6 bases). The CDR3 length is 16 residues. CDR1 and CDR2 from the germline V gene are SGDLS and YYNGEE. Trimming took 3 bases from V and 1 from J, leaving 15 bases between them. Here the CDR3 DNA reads TGTGCCAGCAGCGGGGGACTCCCAATGGGCACAGATACGCAGTATTTT. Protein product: CASSGGLPMGTDTQYF.

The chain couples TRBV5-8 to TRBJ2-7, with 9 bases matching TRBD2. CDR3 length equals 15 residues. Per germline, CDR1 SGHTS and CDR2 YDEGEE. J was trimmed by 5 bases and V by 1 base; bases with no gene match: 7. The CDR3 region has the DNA TGTGCCAGCAGCTTGCGCGCGGGGGGGCCGAACGAGCAGTACTTC. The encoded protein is CASSLRAGGPNEQYF.

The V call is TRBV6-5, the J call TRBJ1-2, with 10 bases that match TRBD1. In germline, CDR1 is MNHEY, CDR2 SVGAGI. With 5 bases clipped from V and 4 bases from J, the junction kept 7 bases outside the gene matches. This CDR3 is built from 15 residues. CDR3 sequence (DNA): TGTGCCAGCAGTACGACAGGGGGCCTTGTCTATGGCTACACCTTC. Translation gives CASSTTGGLVYGYTF.

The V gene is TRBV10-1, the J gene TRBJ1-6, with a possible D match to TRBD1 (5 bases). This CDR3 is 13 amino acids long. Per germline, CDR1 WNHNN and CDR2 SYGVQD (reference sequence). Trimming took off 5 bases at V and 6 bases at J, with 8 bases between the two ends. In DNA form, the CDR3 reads TGCGCCAGCAGTCAAGGGGTTAATTCACCCCTCCACTTT. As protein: CASSQGVNSPLHF.

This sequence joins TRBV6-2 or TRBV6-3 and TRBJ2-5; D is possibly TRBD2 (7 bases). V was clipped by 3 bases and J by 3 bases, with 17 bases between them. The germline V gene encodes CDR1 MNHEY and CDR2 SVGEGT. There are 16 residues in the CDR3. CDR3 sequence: CASSYSRGGVEETQYF. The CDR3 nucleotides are TGTGCCAGCAGTTATTCGAGGGGGGGAGTGGAAGAGACCCAGTACTTC.

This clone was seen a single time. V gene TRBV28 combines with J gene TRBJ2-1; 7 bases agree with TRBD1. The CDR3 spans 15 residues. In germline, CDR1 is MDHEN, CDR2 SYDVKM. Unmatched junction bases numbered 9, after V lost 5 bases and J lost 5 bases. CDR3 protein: CASSAPGQRNNEQFF. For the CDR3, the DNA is TGTGCCAGCAGTGCCCCGGGACAGAGGAACAATGAGCAGTTCTTC.

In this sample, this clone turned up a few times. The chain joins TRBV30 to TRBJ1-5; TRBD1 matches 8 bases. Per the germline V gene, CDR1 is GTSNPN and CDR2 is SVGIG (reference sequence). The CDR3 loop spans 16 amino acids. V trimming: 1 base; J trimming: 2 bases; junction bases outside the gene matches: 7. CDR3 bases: TGTGCCTGGAGTGGGGATACAGGGGGAGGCAATCAGCCCCAGCATTTT. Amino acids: CAWSGDTGGGNQPQHF.

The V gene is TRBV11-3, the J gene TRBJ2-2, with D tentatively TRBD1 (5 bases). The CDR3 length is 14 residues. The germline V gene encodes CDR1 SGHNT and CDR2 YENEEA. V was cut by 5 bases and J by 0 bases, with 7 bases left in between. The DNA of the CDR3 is TGTGCCAGCAGCGACAGACCGAACACCGGGGAGCTGTTTTTT. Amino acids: CASSDRPNTGELFF.

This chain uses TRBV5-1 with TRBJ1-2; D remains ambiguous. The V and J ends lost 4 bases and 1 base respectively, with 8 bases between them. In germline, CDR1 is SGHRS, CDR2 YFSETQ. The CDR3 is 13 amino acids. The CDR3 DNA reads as TGCGCCAGCAGCCGCGGGAGTAACTATGGCTACACCTTC. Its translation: CASSRGSNYGYTF.

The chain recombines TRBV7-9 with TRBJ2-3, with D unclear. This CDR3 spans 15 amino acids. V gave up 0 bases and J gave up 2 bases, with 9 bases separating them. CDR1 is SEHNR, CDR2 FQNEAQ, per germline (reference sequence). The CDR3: CASSLAGVATDTQYF. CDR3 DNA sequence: TGTGCCAGCAGCTTAGCTGGTGTAGCCACAGATACGCAGTATTTT.

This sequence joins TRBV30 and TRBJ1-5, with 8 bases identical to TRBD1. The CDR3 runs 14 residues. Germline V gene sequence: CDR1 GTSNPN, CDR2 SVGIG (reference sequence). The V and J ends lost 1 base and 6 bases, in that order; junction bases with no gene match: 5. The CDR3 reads CAWSADRGGQPQHF. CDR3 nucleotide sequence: TGTGCCTGGAGTGCAGACAGGGGAGGTCAGCCCCAGCATTTT.

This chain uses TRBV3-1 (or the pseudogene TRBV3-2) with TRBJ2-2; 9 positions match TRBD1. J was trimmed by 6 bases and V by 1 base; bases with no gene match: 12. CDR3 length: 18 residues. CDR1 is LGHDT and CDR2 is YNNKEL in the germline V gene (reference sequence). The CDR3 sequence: CASSQAPGQGGKAGELFF. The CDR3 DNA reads TGTGCCAGCAGCCAAGCGCCGGGACAGGGCGGAAAGGCCGGGGAGCTGTTTTTT.

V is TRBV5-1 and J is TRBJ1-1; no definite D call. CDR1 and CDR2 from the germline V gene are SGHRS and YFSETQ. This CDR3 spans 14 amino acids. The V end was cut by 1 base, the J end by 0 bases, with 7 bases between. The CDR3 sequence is CASSLTKMNTEAFF. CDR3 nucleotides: TGCGCCAGCAGCTTGACTAAGATGAACACTGAAGCTTTCTTT.

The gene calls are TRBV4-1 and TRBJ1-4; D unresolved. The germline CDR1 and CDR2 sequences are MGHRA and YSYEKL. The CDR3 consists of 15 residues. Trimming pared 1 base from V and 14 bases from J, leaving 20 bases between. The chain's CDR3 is CASSQVLVAGSGLFF. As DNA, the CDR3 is TGCGCCAGCAGCCAAGTTCTGGTTGCCGGATCGGGGCTGTTTTTT.

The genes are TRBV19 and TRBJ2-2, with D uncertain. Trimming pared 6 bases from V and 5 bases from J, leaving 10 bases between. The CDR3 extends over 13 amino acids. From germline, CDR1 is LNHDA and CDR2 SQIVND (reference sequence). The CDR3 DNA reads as TGTGCCAGTAGCCCCCTCGTAACCGGGGAGCTGTTTTTT. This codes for CASSPLVTGELFF.

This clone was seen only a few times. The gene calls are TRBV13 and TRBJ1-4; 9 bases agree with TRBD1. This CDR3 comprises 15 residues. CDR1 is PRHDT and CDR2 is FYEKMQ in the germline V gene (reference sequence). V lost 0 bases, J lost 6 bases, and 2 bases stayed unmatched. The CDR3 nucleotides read TGTGCCAGCAGCTTAGGGGGACAGGGCTATGAAAAACTGTTTTTT. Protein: CASSLGGQGYEKLFF.